The rows below give T cell receptor beta chains drawn from one sample of a study of blood T cells in healthy people across ages. TCRdb independently ran MiXCR on the 5' RACE reads; one entry per CDR3 protein. The repertoire includes hundreds of thousands of distinct CDR3 sequences, roughly 45% of them detected once, and roughly 19% sits in the top ten. What was sequenced was blood. The receptor set was obtained from a woman aged 55 to 70 in good health. Each CDR3 is given with its conserved first and last residue. D genes are given only for firm matches. A row's size may be missing; if present it is once, few, many or a size class.

J,D,V,size,DNA,CDR3
TRBJ2-5,-,TRBV12-3/TRBV12-4,many,TGTGCCAGCAGCCGGGGTTACCAAGAGACCCAGTACTTC,CASSRGYQETQYF
TRBJ1-1,TRBD1,TRBV9,-,TGTGCCAGCAGCATCAGGGGGGACGGCACTGAAGCTTTCTTT,CASSIRGDGTEAFF
TRBJ2-3,-,TRBV9,many,TGTGCCAGCAGCGTAGGATTCAGGGGCGTGAATACGCAGTATTTT,CASSVGFRGVNTQYF
TRBJ1-4,-,TRBV5-1,few,TGCGCCAGCGCCCACGATGAGGGCGAAAAACTGTTTTTT,CASAHDEGEKLFF
TRBJ2-1,TRBD1,TRBV7-9,few,TGTGCCAGCAGCCAACAGGGGGCGGGGGAGCAGTTCTTC,CASSQQGAGEQFF
TRBJ2-6,-,TRBV4-2,many,TGTGCCAGCAGCCAAGAACGTGTTCTCTCTGGGGCCAACGTCCTGACTTTC,CASSQERVLSGANVLTF
TRBJ2-1,-,TRBV27,-,TGTGCCAGCAGTCTCCGGGACTTATCCTACAATGAGCAGTTCTTC,CASSLRDLSYNEQFF
TRBJ2-1,TRBD2,TRBV5-1,-,TGCGCCAGCAGCTTGGGCGCGGGGGGGCTGCGGAATGAGCAGTTCTTC,CASSLGAGGLRNEQFF
TRBJ2-3,TRBD2,TRBV3-1,-,TGTGCCAGCAGCCTCCAAGCGGGAGCATCCGCAGATACGCGGTATTTT,CASSLQAGASADTRYF
TRBJ1-2,-,TRBV29-1,once,TGCAGCGTTGAACCAGTCAGGGGCTATGGCTACACCTTC,CSVEPVRGYGYTF
TRBJ1-1,-,TRBV5-1,-,TGCGCCAGCAGCCCCCAGGGCCCGGTCGCTGAAGCTTTCTTT,CASSPQGPVAEAFF
TRBJ1-5,-,TRBV7-2,-,TGTGCCAGCAGCAAGCAGACAGGTGCAAATATTGGTAGCAATCAGCCCCAGCATTTT,CASSKQTGANIGSNQPQHF
TRBJ2-7,TRBD1,TRBV3-1,-,TGTGCCAGCAGCCAATACGGGACAGGGGTTCGTGAGCAGTACTTC,CASSQYGTGVREQYF
TRBJ1-6,TRBD1,TRBV7-9,-,TGTGCCAGCAGAACCGCCGGGACAGGGGGATTTGCACCCCTCCACTTT,CASRTAGTGGFAPLHF
TRBJ1-1,-,TRBV6-2/TRBV6-3,many,TGTGCCAGCAGTTACGCGTACATGAACACTGAAGCTTTCTTT,CASSYAYMNTEAFF
TRBJ2-2,-,TRBV29-1,once,TGCAGCGCAACGGACACCGGGGAGCTGTTTTTT,CSATDTGELFF
TRBJ2-3,TRBD2,TRBV6-1,-,TGTGCCAGCAACCCCCTTGGGGCTAGCGGGAGATTGGGAGATACGCAGTATTTT,CASNPLGASGRLGDTQYF
TRBJ1-1,TRBD1,TRBV29-1,-,TGCAGCGTGTCCGGGACAGGGGTGTCGCTTTTTTCTGAAGCTTTCTTT,CSVSGTGVSLFSEAFF
TRBJ2-4,TRBD1,TRBV29-1,-,TGCAGCGTTCGGACAGGGAAAAACATTCAGTACTTC,CSVRTGKNIQYF
TRBJ2-7,TRBD1,TRBV3-1,few,TGTGCCAGCAGCCAAGGGCTGGTGGGACAGGGGGCCGACGAGCAGTACTTC,CASSQGLVGQGADEQYF
TRBJ2-6,-,TRBV9,-,TGTGCCAGCAGCGTAAGGGCTGGGGCCAACGTCCTGACTTTC,CASSVRAGANVLTF
TRBJ2-7,-,TRBV27,-,TGTGCCAGCAGTTTAAGGACTGGCGGGATTCGTCCGTACGAGCAGTACTTC,CASSLRTGGIRPYEQYF
TRBJ1-1,TRBD1,TRBV6-5,few,TGTGCCAGCAGAACGATACAGGGGTCCACTGAAGCTTTCTTT,CASRTIQGSTEAFF
TRBJ1-4,-,TRBV20-1,-,TGCAGTACTATGGTGGGGCTCCTTAATGAAAAACTGTTTTTT,CSTMVGLLNEKLFF
TRBJ2-1,-,TRBV11-1,few,TGTGCCAGCAGCTTAGCTCCAGGGAACTCCTACAATGAGCAGTTCTTC,CASSLAPGNSYNEQFF
TRBJ1-2,-,TRBV7-2,many,TGTGCCAGCAGCTTAGGAGGTTACTATGGCTACACCTTC,CASSLGGYYGYTF
TRBJ1-1,-,TRBV14,-,TGTGCCAGCAGCCAAGGTACGAGGACGTATCCCCGGGCAGAAGCTTTCTTT,CASSQGTRTYPRAEAFF
TRBJ2-4,TRBD2,TRBV4-3,-,TGCGCCAGCAGCCAAGAGAGATCGGGAGGGCAGTACTTC,CASSQERSGGQYF
TRBJ2-7,-,TRBV6-5,-,TGTGCCAGCAGTTACGGGTGCGGCGTCTCCTACGAGCAGTACTTC,CASSYGCGVSYEQYF
TRBJ2-7,TRBD2,TRBV29-1,-,TGCAGTGGACGGGAGCGGGGGGGTCTTGAGCAGTACTTC,CSGRERGGLEQYF
TRBJ2-7,-,TRBV12-3/TRBV12-4,-,TGTGCCAGCAGTTTAAGCGGATTCACCTACGAGCAGTACTTC,CASSLSGFTYEQYF
TRBJ1-5,-,TRBV10-3,-,TGTGCCACCTCTGGGGGGCAAGCAGGCAATCAACCCCAGCATTTT,CATSGGQAGNQPQHF
TRBJ2-3,-,TRBV24-1,-,TGTGCCACCAGTGATCCCTTCACAGATACGCAGTATTTT,CATSDPFTDTQYF
TRBJ2-5,TRBD2,TRBV9,-,TGTGCCAGCAGCCCCCACCTAGCGGCCTACAATGAGCAGTACTTC,CASSPHLAAYNEQYF
TRBJ2-5,TRBD2,TRBV3-1,few,TGTGCCAGCAGCCAAGGACGGGAGGTACAGTACTTC,CASSQGREVQYF
TRBJ1-2,-,TRBV20-1,-,TGCAGTGCTAGAGATACCCAATCCTCTCTAGCTAACTATGGCTACACCTTC,CSARDTQSSLANYGYTF
TRBJ2-5,TRBD1,TRBV12-3/TRBV12-4,few,TGTGCCAGCACTCTGTCGACAGGGGGCCGGGATGAGCAGTACTTC,CASTLSTGGRDEQYF
TRBJ2-5,-,TRBV7-9,once,TGTGCCAGCAGCTTAGAAAGGGGTGAAGAGACCCAGTACTTC,CASSLERGEETQYF
TRBJ2-1,-,TRBV12-3/TRBV12-4,-,TGTGCCAGCAGTTTATTGGCATCTCACAATGAGCAGTTCTTC,CASSLLASHNEQFF
TRBJ2-7,-,TRBV27,many,TGTGCCAGCAGGCTCGGAATTACATCCTACGAGCAGTACTTC,CASRLGITSYEQYF
TRBJ1-1,-,TRBV29-1,-,TGCAGTACCCACAGGGTTGTCACTGAAGCTTTCTTT,CSTHRVVTEAFF
TRBJ2-1,TRBD2,TRBV3-1,-,TGTGCCAGCAGCACCGGCGTCGGACTAGCGGGCGGTGAGCAGTTCTTC,CASSTGVGLAGGEQFF
TRBJ1-5,TRBD1,TRBV20-1,-,TGCAGTGCTAGGAGGCAGGGGGCTAGGAATCAGCCCCAGCATTTT,CSARRQGARNQPQHF
TRBJ1-4,-,TRBV20-1,-,TGCAGTGCCATACAGGAATTTGCAACTAATGAAAAACTGTTTTTT,CSAIQEFATNEKLFF
TRBJ1-2,-,TRBV27,few,TGTGCCAGCAGTTTAAGCGGAGGGTCCGTCCGGGGCTACACCTTC,CASSLSGGSVRGYTF
TRBJ2-5,-,TRBV7-2,-,TGTGCCAGCAGCGCCTGGATTGGGGAGACCCAGTACTTC,CASSAWIGETQYF
TRBJ2-5,-,TRBV12-3/TRBV12-4,-,TGTGCCAGCAGACAGGGAGGAACATCCTTTCAAGAGACCCAGTACTTC,CASRQGGTSFQETQYF
TRBJ2-5,TRBD2,TRBV20-1,few,TGCAGTGGCCATGGCGGGAGTTCGCAGGAGACCCAGTACTTC,CSGHGGSSQETQYF
TRBJ2-3,TRBD2,TRBV12-3/TRBV12-4,-,TGTGCCAGCAGTTTCCAAAGCGGGAGTGACATAGATACGCAGTATTTT,CASSFQSGSDIDTQYF
TRBJ2-1,TRBD2,TRBV20-1,-,TGCAGTGCTAGACTAGCGGGAGGGTACTATGAGCAGTTCTTC,CSARLAGGYYEQFF
TRBJ1-2,TRBD1,TRBV18,-,TGTGCCAGCTCACCAATGACGCCGGGACAGGGGTCCGGCTACACCTTC,CASSPMTPGQGSGYTF
TRBJ2-1,-,TRBV30,-,TGTGCCTGGAGGGACTATGGGGGCAATGAGCAGTTCTTC,CAWRDYGGNEQFF
TRBJ2-2,TRBD1,TRBV29-1,few,TGCAGCGTTGATTACACAGGGGGAACCGGGGAGCTGTTTTTT,CSVDYTGGTGELFF
TRBJ2-7,-,TRBV29-1,-,TGCAGCGTTGTTAGTCAGGGGCCCTACGAGCAGTACTTC,CSVVSQGPYEQYF
TRBJ1-4,-,TRBV7-9,few,TGTGCCAGCAGCTTACGCGGAACAACTAATGAAAAACTGTTTTTT,CASSLRGTTNEKLFF
TRBJ2-7,-,TRBV5-6,few,TGTGCCAGCAGCCGGACCGCCGGGACGTACTACGAGCAGTACTTC,CASSRTAGTYYEQYF